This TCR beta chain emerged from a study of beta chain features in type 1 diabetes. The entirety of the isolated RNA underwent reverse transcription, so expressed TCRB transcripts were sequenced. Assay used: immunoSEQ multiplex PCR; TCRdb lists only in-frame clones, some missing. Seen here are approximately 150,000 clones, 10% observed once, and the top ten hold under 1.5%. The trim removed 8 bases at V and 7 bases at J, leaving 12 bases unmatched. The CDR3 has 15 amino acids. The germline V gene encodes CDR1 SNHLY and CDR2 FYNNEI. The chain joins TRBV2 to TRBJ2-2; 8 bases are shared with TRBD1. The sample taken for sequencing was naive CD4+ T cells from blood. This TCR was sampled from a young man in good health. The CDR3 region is CASVWQGARDGELFF. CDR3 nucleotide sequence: TGTGCCAGCGTTTGGCAGGGGGCGAGGGACGGGGAGCTGTTTTTT.